The rows below give T cell receptor beta chains drawn from one sample of a study of beta chain features in type 1 diabetes. Libraries were prepared by immunoSEQ multiplex PCR; TCRdb keeps only in-frame clonotypes and omits some of them. This sample has hundreds of thousands of clones, with 10% to 15% found just once. Sequencing used naive CD4+ T cells from blood. The source is a woman aged 18-30 years with type 1 diabetes. CDR3s include the opening cysteine and the closing phenylalanine or tryptophan. Fields, in order: V gene, clone size, J gene, CDR3 protein. A clone size is listed for some rows: how often the clone was seen (once, few, many), or a class if it is expanded.

V: TRBV4-2
size: .
J: TRBJ2-7
CDR3: CASSQGSQTSAYEQYF

V: TRBV2
size: few
J: TRBJ2-4
CDR3: CASSLEASVRSDIQYF

V: TRBV20-1
size: .
J: TRBJ1-2
CDR3: CSARGGRGYTF

V: TRBV11-2
size: few
J: TRBJ2-1
CDR3: CASSLGYVGGDSYNEQFF

V: TRBV21-1
size: few
J: TRBJ2-1
CDR3: CASSTTSGAGCDEQFF

V: TRBV9
size: few
J: TRBJ2-5
CDR3: CASSRPGYFETQYF

V: TRBV6-1
size: few
J: TRBJ2-5
CDR3: CASSEGRGVQETQYF

V: TRBV30
size: .
J: TRBJ2-1
CDR3: CAWSPRGSGRWVYNEQFF

V: TRBV6-5
size: .
J: TRBJ2-3
CDR3: CASSSQTGNTDTQYF

V: TRBV2
size: few
J: TRBJ2-5
CDR3: CARRGDGQETQYF

V: TRBV27
size: .
J: TRBJ2-1
CDR3: CASAAGGYNEQFF

V: TRBV19
size: .
J: TRBJ2-3
CDR3: CASSIYRAADTQYF

V: TRBV6-5
size: .
J: TRBJ1-2
CDR3: CASSAMGGLGYTF

V: TRBV15
size: .
J: TRBJ1-4
CDR3: CATSRGTGQLNEKLFF

V: TRBV4-3
size: .
J: TRBJ1-2
CDR3: CASSQNGQGGHYGYTF

V: TRBV25-1
size: .
J: TRBJ1-2
CDR3: CASSAAFGGYTF

V: TRBV5-6
size: .
J: TRBJ2-7
CDR3: CASSLWDGRGSEQYF

V: TRBV4-1
size: .
J: TRBJ2-1
CDR3: CASSQAAEEQFF

V: TRBV10-3
size: few
J: TRBJ1-2
CDR3: CAISEERGGYYTF

V: TRBV7-2
size: .
J: TRBJ1-6
CDR3: CASSFRTVPRNNSPLHF

V: TRBV6-1
size: .
J: TRBJ1-5
CDR3: CASLRGEGGSQPQHF

V: TRBV18
size: .
J: TRBJ1-5
CDR3: CASSQGFNSNQPQHF

V: TRBV9
size: .
J: TRBJ1-1
CDR3: CASSALQGTEAFF

V: TRBV4-2
size: .
J: TRBJ2-7
CDR3: CASSRLTPGLANEQYF

V: TRBV30
size: few
J: TRBJ2-1
CDR3: CAWSATLAGVVNEQFF

V: TRBV19
size: .
J: TRBJ1-2
CDR3: CASSIAGLRGYTF

V: TRBV21-1
size: .
J: TRBJ2-7
CDR3: CASSALYEQYF

V: TRBV5-4
size: .
J: TRBJ2-1
CDR3: CASSSGTRSYNEQFF

V: TRBV6-5
size: few
J: TRBJ2-3
CDR3: CASSFSGDRTDTQYF

V: TRBV10-3
size: .
J: TRBJ1-2
CDR3: CAISESRGYGYTF

V: TRBV7-2
size: .
J: TRBJ2-3
CDR3: CASSLGTSTDTQYF

V: TRBV29-1
size: .
J: TRBJ1-1
CDR3: CSAQGQGNTEAFF

V: TRBV18
size: .
J: TRBJ1-5
CDR3: CASSPGQGPYQPQHF

V: TRBV5-4
size: .
J: TRBJ1-1
CDR3: CASSTRTGGTEAFF

V: TRBV4-1
size: .
J: TRBJ1-2
CDR3: CASSPTGQGGGYTF

V: TRBV5-1
size: .
J: TRBJ2-3
CDR3: CASSLGSRVTDTQYF

V: TRBV29-1
size: few
J: TRBJ2-3
CDR3: CSVTEGGSTDTQYF

V: TRBV29-1
size: few
J: TRBJ1-1
CDR3: CSVKIQGPTEAFF

V: TRBV19
size: .
J: TRBJ2-3
CDR3: CASSQRQASTDTQYF

V: TRBV29-1
size: .
J: TRBJ2-7
CDR3: CSVEGSGRASYEQYF

V: TRBV6-5
size: .
J: TRBJ2-3
CDR3: CASSYGDSSADTQYF

V: TRBV2
size: .
J: TRBJ2-1
CDR3: CASIAGGAYNEQFF

V: TRBV30
size: .
J: TRBJ1-5
CDR3: CAWGGGNQPQHF

V: TRBV5-1
size: .
J: TRBJ2-2
CDR3: CASSLSGDRGPGELFF

V: TRBV11-2
size: few
J: TRBJ1-2
CDR3: CASSPLGRYGYTF

V: TRBV5-4
size: .
J: TRBJ2-1
CDR3: CASSSTTGWEQFF

V: TRBV29-1
size: few
J: TRBJ1-2
CDR3: CSVMTGDYGYTF

V: TRBV27
size: few
J: TRBJ2-1
CDR3: CASSLRLASGRSEQFF

V: TRBV4-3
size: .
J: TRBJ2-1
CDR3: CASSRLAGGPNEQFF

V: TRBV7-2
size: .
J: TRBJ2-3
CDR3: CASTRTAGPGGLQYF

V: TRBV28
size: few
J: TRBJ2-4
CDR3: CASSSSGGNIQYF

V: TRBV6-5
size: .
J: TRBJ2-7
CDR3: CASSYSSGGSYEQYF

V: TRBV30
size: few
J: TRBJ2-1
CDR3: CAWKLAGPFNEQFF

V: TRBV4-3
size: few
J: TRBJ1-2
CDR3: CASSQASSTNYGYTF

V: TRBV5-4
size: few
J: TRBJ2-1
CDR3: CASSRTSGRASNEQFF

V: TRBV29-1
size: .
J: TRBJ2-4
CDR3: CSVDGGRSNIQYF

V: TRBV7-9
size: few
J: TRBJ2-7
CDR3: CASSSLGGQYF

V: TRBV28
size: .
J: TRBJ2-7
CDR3: CASNQAGGFSYEQYF